The rows below give T cell receptor beta chains drawn from one sample of a study of T cells in Graves' hyperthyroidism and ophthalmopathy. From the multiplex PCR reads, TCRdb called clonotypes with MiXCR, one entry per CDR3 protein. The sample holds a few hundred thousand distinct CDR3 sequences, about 15% seen once. Sequencing input: blood. The receptor set was obtained from a woman in her thirties with Graves' hyperthyroidism. Each CDR3 is given with its conserved first and last residue. The D gene is left open where the match is weak. Where a row states a size, it is once, few, many or the class of an expanded clone; other rows omit it.

TGCAGCGTCACCCTAGTTGTGAACACTGAAGCTTTCTTT,CSVTLVVNTEAFF,NA,TRBJ1-1,NA,TRBV29-1
TGTGCCAGCAGACCCTCGGCGGCCTCCAGCAATCAGCCCCAGCATTTT,CASRPSAASSNQPQHF,NA,TRBJ1-5,NA,TRBV6-1
TGTGCCAGCAGCTCGGCGACTAGCGGGGGGAGTTACAATGAGCAGTTCTTC,CASSSATSGGSYNEQFF,TRBD2,TRBJ2-1,many,TRBV11-2
TGTGCCAGCAGCCTGGCCGACAGCTCCTATGGCTACACCTTC,CASSLADSSYGYTF,NA,TRBJ1-2,NA,TRBV12-3/TRBV12-4
TGCAGTGCTAGAGATGCCCAGGGAGCCCCGTATAGCAATCAGCCCCAGCATTTT,CSARDAQGAPYSNQPQHF,NA,TRBJ1-5,NA,TRBV20-1
TGTGCCAGCAGTTTAGGGCCGCCCGGGGACACCGGGGAGCTGTTTTTT,CASSLGPPGDTGELFF,NA,TRBJ2-2,NA,TRBV27
TGCGCCAGCAGCGTCGCCCAAACAGGGGGCCCCTACAATGAGCAGTTCTTC,CASSVAQTGGPYNEQFF,TRBD1,TRBJ2-1,NA,TRBV5-1
TGTGCCAGCAGCTTATTCGGGAGGTCTGGAAACACCATATATTTT,CASSLFGRSGNTIYF,NA,TRBJ1-3,few,TRBV7-8
TGTGCCAGCAGCCCACGGGGCGTTAATGAAAAACTGTTTTTT,CASSPRGVNEKLFF,NA,TRBJ1-4,NA,TRBV6-1
TGTGCCAGCAGCTTAGTTGCGGGAGGGCCTGTAGGCGAGCAGTTCTTC,CASSLVAGGPVGEQFF,TRBD2,TRBJ2-1,many,TRBV11-2